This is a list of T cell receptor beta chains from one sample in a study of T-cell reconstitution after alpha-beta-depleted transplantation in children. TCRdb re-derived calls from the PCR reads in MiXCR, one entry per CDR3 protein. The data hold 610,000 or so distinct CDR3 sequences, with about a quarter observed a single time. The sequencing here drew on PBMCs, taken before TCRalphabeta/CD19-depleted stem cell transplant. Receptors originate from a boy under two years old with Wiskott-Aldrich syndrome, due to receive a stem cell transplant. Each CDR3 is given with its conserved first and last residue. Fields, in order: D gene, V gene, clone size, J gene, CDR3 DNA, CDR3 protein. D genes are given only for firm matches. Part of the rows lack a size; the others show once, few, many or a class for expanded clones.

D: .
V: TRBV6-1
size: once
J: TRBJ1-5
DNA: TGTGCCAGCAGTGATCGGAGGGGCGGGAATCAGCCCCAGCATTTT
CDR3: CASSDRRGGNQPQHF

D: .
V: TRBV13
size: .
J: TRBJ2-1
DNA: TGTGCCAGCAGCACAGGGTTGGGGCAGTTCTTC
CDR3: CASSTGLGQFF

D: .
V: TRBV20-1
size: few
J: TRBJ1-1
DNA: TGCAGTGCTAGATTTTTGGGCCAGGGCACTGAAGCTTTCTTT
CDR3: CSARFLGQGTEAFF

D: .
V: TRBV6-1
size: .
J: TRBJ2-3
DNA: TGTGCCAGCACCCCGACATCTTATATCCGGACAGATACGCAGTATTTT
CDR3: CASTPTSYIRTDTQYF

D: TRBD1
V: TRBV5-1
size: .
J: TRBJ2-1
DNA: TGCGCCAGCAGCTCGCTGGGACAGAGCTCCTACAATGAGCAGTTCTTC
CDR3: CASSSLGQSSYNEQFF

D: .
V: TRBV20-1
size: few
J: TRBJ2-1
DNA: TGCAGTGCTAGAAGTACTATAGCCAATGAGCAGTTCTTC
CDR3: CSARSTIANEQFF

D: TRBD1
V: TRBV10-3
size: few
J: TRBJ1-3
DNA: TGTGCCATCACCGGGACAGGGGGTCCTGGAAACACCATATATTTT
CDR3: CAITGTGGPGNTIYF

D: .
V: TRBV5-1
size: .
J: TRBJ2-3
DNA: TGCGCCAGCAGCTTGACGGTCGAGTCGACCGATACGCAGTATTTT
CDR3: CASSLTVESTDTQYF

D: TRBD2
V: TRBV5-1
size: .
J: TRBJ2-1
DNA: TGCGCCAGCAGCTTGGTTCTGGGAGCGGGAGGATTCGATGAGCAGTTCTTC
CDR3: CASSLVLGAGGFDEQFF

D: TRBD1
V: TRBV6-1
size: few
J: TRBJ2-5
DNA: TGTGCCGTCTGGAATCGGGACAGCCAAGAGACCCAGTACTTC
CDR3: CAVWNRDSQETQYF

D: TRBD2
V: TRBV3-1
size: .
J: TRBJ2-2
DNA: TGTGCCAGCAGCCAAGATCGTTCTAGCGGGAGTACCGGGGAGCTGTTTTTT
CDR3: CASSQDRSSGSTGELFF

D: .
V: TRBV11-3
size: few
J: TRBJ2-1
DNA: TGTGCCAGCAGCTTAGATGGGAATAGAGGGTACAATGAGCAGTTCTTC
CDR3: CASSLDGNRGYNEQFF

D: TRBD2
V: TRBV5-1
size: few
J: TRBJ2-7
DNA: TGCGCCAGCAGCTTGGCCCCATCCGGACTAGCGAATAACTACGAGCAGTACTTC
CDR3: CASSLAPSGLANNYEQYF

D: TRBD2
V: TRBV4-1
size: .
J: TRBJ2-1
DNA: TGCGCCAGCAGCCAAGAGGGGACTAGCGGGAATTACAATGAGCAGTTCTTC
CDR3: CASSQEGTSGNYNEQFF

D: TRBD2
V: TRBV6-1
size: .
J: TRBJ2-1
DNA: TGTGCCAGCAGGCGACTAGCGGGTCATCCTCCGTCCTATGAGCAGTTCTTC
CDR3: CASRRLAGHPPSYEQFF

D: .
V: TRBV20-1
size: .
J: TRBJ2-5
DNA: TGCAGTGCTCCCGGCGAGACGGGGTACCAAGAGACCCAGTACTTC
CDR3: CSAPGETGYQETQYF

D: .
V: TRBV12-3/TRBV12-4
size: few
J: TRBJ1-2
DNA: TGTGCCAGCAGTCGTATAACTAACTATGGCTACACCTTC
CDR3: CASSRITNYGYTF

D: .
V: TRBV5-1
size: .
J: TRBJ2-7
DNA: TGCGCCAGCAGCTCAAACTTACAGGGCAACGAGCAGTACTTC
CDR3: CASSSNLQGNEQYF

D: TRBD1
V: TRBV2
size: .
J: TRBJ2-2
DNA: TGTGCCACCCGAGCGGGACAGGGAATCGGGGAGCTGTTTTTT
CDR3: CATRAGQGIGELFF

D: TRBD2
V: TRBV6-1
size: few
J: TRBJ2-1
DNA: TGTGCCAGCAGCCCGGGACTAGCGGTTCTAGGGCAGTTCTTC
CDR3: CASSPGLAVLGQFF

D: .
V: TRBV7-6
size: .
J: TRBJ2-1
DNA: TGTGCCAGCAGCTTAGTAGTGGGATCGGGCAATGAGCAGTTCTTC
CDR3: CASSLVVGSGNEQFF

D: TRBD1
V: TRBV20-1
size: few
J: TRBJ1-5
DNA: TGCAGTGCTGGAGAGGGAGGGGGCGGTCAGCCCCAGCATTTT
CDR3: CSAGEGGGGQPQHF

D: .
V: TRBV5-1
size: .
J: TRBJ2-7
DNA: TGCGCCAGCAGCGGGGCTAGCCTCTCCTACGAGCAGTACTTC
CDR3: CASSGASLSYEQYF

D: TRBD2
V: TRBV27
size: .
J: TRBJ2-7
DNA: TGTGCCAGCAGTCCAGGAGCGGGAGGAAGGTACGAGCAGTACTTC
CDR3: CASSPGAGGRYEQYF

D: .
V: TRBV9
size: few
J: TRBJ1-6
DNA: TGTGCCAGCAGCGTAGCCGGGGCCGCTAGCGGTTCACCCCTCCACTTT
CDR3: CASSVAGAASGSPLHF

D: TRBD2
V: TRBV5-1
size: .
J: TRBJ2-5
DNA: TGCGCCAGCAGCTTGGCTGCTAGCGGGCCAGGCCAAGAGACCCAGTACTTC
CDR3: CASSLAASGPGQETQYF

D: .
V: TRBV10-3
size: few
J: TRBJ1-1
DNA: TGTGCCATCGGCCGGGGGGGCACTGAAGCTTTCTTT
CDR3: CAIGRGGTEAFF

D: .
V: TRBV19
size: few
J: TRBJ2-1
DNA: TGTGCCAGTAGCGGGAGCAGATCCTACAATGAGCAGTTCTTC
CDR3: CASSGSRSYNEQFF

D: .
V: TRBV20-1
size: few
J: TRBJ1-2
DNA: TGCAGTGCTACAGGGGAACTAGGCTACACCTTC
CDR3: CSATGELGYTF

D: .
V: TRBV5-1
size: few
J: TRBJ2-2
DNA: TGCGCCAGCAGCTTGAAGTTGGACACCGGGGAGCTGTTTTTT
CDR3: CASSLKLDTGELFF

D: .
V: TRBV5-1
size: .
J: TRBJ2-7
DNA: TGCGCCAGCAGCTCCCTGGGTAGCTACGAGCAGTACTTC
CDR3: CASSSLGSYEQYF

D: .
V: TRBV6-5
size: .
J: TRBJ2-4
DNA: TGTGCCAGCAGTTCCCTACCTTTGCTGAACATTCAGTACTTC
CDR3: CASSSLPLLNIQYF

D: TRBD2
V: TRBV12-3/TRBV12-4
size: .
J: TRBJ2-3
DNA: TGTGCCAGCAGTTTGGAAGCGGGGGGGACGCAGTATTTT
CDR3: CASSLEAGGTQYF

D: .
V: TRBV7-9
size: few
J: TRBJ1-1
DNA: TGTGCCAGCAGCTTTTCCCTGCGGACTGAAGCTTTCTTT
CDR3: CASSFSLRTEAFF

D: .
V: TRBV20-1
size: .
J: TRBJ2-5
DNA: TGCAGTGCTCCTATCAACCTAGGGTCGGAGACCCAGTACTTC
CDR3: CSAPINLGSETQYF

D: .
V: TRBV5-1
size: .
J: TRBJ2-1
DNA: TGCGCCAGCAGCTTTTTCCAACAGTTGCATGAGCAGTTCTTC
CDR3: CASSFFQQLHEQFF

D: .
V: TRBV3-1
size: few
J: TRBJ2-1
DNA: TGCGCCAGCAGCCATCGGCGGAGCTCCTACAATGAGCAGTTCTTC
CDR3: CASSHRRSSYNEQFF

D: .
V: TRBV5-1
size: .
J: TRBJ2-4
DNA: TGCGCCAGCAGCTTGCCCTCCCCTTTGGGGTACGAGTCCAAAAACATTCAGTACTTC
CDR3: CASSLPSPLGYESKNIQYF

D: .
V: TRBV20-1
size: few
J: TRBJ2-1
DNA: TGCAGTGCTAGGTTGGGATCTAGCGTCAATGAGCAGTTCTTC
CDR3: CSARLGSSVNEQFF

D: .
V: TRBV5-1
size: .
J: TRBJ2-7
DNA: TGCGCCAGCAGCTCAACTCGTGGGGGTCCAACGAACGAGCAGTACTTC
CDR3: CASSSTRGGPTNEQYF

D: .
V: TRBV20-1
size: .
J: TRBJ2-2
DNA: TGCAGTGCTAGACGACGGAATCCCACCGGGGAGCTGTTTTTT
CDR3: CSARRRNPTGELFF

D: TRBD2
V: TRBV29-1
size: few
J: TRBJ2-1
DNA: TGCAGCGTTGGAGCAGCGGGAGTCGGTAATGAGCAGTTCTTC
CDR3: CSVGAAGVGNEQFF

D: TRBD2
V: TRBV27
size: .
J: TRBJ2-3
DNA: TGTGCCAGCAGCGGACTAGTCACAGATACGCAGTATTTT
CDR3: CASSGLVTDTQYF

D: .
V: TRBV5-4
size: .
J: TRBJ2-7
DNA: TGTGCCAGCAGCTTGGCCGGCTCCCTCGAGCAGTACTTC
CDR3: CASSLAGSLEQYF

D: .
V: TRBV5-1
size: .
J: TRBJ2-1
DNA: TGCGCCAGCAGCTTGTCCCGGTCGGGAAATGAGCAGTTCTTC
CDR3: CASSLSRSGNEQFF

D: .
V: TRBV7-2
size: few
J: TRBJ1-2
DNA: TGTGCCAGCAGCTTAATGGTGGGCACGGGGGTGGGTGGCTACACCTTC
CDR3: CASSLMVGTGVGGYTF

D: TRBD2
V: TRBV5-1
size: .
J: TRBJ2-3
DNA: TGCGCCAGCAGCGATAGCGGGAGGCCCCCAGATACGCAGTATTTT
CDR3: CASSDSGRPPDTQYF

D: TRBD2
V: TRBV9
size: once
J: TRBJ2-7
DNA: TGTGCCAGCAGCCCCTCCGGGACTAGCGGGAACGAGCAGTACTTC
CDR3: CASSPSGTSGNEQYF

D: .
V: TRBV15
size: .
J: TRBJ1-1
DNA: TGTGCCAGCAGCAGAGATAAGGGGGGGAACACTGAAGCTTTCTTT
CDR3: CASSRDKGGNTEAFF

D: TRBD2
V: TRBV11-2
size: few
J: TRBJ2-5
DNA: TGTGCCAGCAGCTTATCCGGTCTAGCGGGTGCCGAGACCCAGTACTTC
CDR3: CASSLSGLAGAETQYF

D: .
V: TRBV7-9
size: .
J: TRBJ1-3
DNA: TGTGCCAGCAGAATCCTTCTTCACTCTGGAAACACCATATATTTT
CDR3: CASRILLHSGNTIYF

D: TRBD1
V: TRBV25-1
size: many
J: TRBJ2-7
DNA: TGTGCCAGCAGTGACCAAGGACGGGACAGGGAGCAGTACTTC
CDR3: CASSDQGRDREQYF

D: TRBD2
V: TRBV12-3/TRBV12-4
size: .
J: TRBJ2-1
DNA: TGTGCCAGCAGTTTCCCTGCGGGAGTTAAGGATGAGCAGTTCTTC
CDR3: CASSFPAGVKDEQFF

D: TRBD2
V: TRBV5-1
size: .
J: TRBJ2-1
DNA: TGCGCCAGCAGAGTCAGCGGGAGGCACAATGAGCAGTTCTTC
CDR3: CASRVSGRHNEQFF

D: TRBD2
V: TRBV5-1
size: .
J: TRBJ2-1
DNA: TGCGCCAGCAGCTTGGGCGGAGCGGGGGAGCAGTTCTTC
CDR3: CASSLGGAGEQFF

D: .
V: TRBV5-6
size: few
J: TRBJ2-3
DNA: TGTGCCAGCAGCAAGTTCCCCACAGATACGCAGTATTTT
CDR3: CASSKFPTDTQYF

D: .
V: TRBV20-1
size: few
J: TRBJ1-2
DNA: TGCTCCTTCACTCCGACCAGAGAGGATAACTATGGCTACACCTTC
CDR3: CSFTPTREDNYGYTF

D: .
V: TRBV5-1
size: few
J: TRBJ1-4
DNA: TGCGCCAGCAGCTTGACGGCACCCAATGAAAAACTGTTTTTT
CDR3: CASSLTAPNEKLFF